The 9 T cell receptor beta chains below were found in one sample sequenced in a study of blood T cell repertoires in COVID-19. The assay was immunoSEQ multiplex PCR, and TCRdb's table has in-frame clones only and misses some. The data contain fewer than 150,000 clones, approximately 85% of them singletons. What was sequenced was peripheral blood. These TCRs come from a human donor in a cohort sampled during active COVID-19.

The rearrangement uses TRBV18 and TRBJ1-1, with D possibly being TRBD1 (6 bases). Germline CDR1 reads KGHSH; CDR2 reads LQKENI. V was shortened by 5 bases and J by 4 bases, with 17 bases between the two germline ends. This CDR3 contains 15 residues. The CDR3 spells CASSGPYRVGTEAFF. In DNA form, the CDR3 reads TGTGCCAGCTCAGGACCCTACAGGGTTGGCACTGAAGCTTTCTTT.

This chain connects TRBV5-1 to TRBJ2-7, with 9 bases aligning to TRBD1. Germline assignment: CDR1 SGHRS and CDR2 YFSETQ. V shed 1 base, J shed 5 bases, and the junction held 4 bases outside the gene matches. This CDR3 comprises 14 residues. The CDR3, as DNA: TGCGCCAGCAGCTTGTGGGGACAGGGTGACGAGCAGTACTTC. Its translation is CASSLWGQGDEQYF.

CDR3 nucleotide sequence: TGCGCCAGCAGCTTGTCCGGTGTTGAAAAACTGTTTTTT. Its protein product is CASSLSGVEKLFF. V usage is TRBV5-1 and J usage is TRBJ1-4, with D uncertain. The germline V and J ends were trimmed by 1 base and 7 bases, with 8 bases remaining between them. This CDR3 has 13 amino acids. Germline loops: CDR1 SGHRS, CDR2 YFSETQ.

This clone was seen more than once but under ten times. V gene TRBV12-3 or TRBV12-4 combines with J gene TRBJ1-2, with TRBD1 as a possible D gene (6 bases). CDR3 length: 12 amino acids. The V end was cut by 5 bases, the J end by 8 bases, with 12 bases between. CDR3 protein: CASSPGQKGYTF. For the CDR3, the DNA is TGTGCCAGCAGTCCCGGACAGAAAGGCTACACCTTC.

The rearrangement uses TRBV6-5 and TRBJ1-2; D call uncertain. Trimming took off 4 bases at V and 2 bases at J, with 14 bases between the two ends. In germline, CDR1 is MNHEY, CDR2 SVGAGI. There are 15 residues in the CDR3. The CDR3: CASSSRRTQNYGYTF. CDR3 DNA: TGTGCCAGCAGTTCTCGGAGAACTCAGAACTATGGCTACACCTTC.

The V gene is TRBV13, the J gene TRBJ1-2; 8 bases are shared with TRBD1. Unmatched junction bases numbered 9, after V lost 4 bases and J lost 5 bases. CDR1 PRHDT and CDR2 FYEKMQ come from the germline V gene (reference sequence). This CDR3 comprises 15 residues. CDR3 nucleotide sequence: TGTGCCAGCAGCTCTCGGGACAGGTTGTCATATGGCTACACCTTC. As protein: CASSSRDRLSYGYTF.

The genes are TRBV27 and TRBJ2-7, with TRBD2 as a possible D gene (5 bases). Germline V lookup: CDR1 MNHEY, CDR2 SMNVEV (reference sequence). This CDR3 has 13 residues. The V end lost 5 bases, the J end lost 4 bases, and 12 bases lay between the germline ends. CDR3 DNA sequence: TGTGCCAGCAGTCCCGGGAACCGATACGAGCAGTACTTC. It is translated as CASSPGNRYEQYF.

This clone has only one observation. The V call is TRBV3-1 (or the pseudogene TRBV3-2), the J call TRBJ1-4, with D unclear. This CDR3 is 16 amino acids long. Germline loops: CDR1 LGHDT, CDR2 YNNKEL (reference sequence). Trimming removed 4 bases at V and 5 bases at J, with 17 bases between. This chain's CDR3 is CASSPHNTVANEKLFF. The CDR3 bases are TGTGCCAGCAGCCCCCATAACACAGTGGCAAATGAAAAACTGTTTTTT.

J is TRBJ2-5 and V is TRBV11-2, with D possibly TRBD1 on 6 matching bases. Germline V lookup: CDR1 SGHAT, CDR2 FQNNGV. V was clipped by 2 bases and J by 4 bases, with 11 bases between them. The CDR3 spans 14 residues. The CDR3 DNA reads TGTGCCAGCAGCTTAAACAGGGCGGGAGAGACCCAGTACTTC. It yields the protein CASSLNRAGETQYF.